The entry below describes one T cell receptor beta chain. This record belongs to a study of blood T cell repertoires in COVID-19. Study-level background: T cells, B-cell-depleted T cells, or PBMCs provided the cDNA or gDNA that served as material.

Trimming at V came to 2 bases and at J to 7 bases, leaving 10 bases not matched to a gene. In germline, CDR1 is SGHDT, CDR2 YYEEEE. This CDR3 region has 16 residues. Cohort placement rested on clinical history that participants reported themselves. Recovered Cohort 3 donors showed two negative PCRs, clearance, or symptom resolution. Sequenced by immunoSEQ multiplex PCR; TCRdb stores in-frame clones only, minus some. The sample includes under 300,000 clones, around 89% of them seen just once. The sequenced material came from PBMCs or T cells enriched from blood (not recorded which). The source of this sequence is a man aged 40-49 years who had recovered from COVID-19. This sequence joins TRBV5-6 and TRBJ1-2, with 11 bases that match TRBD1. The CDR3 DNA sequence: TGTGCCAGCAGCTTAGGACAGGGGGCGTTCTCTAGTGGCTACACCTTC. It codes for CASSLGQGAFSSGYTF.